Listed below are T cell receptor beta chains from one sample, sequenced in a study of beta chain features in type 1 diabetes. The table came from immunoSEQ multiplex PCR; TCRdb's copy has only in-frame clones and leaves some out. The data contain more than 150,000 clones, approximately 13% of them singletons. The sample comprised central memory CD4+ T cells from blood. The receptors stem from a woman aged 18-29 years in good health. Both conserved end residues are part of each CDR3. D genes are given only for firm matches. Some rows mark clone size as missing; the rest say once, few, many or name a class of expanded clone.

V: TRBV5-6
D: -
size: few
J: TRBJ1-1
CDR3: CASSSQGTEAFF
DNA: TGTGCCAGCAGCTCTCAGGGCACTGAAGCTTTCTTT

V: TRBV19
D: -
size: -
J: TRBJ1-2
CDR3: CASSPGLRSYTF
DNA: TGTGCCAGTAGTCCCGGACTAAGAAGCTACACCTTC

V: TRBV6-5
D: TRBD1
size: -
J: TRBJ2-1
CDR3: CASSYWKGQVLGEQFF
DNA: TGTGCCAGCAGTTATTGGAAGGGACAGGTCCTCGGTGAGCAGTTCTTC

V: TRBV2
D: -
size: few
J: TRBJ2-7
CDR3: CASEGVSYEQYF
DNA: TGTGCCAGCGAGGGGGTCTCCTACGAGCAGTACTTC

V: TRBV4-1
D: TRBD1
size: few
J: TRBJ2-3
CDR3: CASSQVSRTGGGNTQYF
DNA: TGCGCCAGCAGCCAAGTTAGCCGGACAGGCGGAGGCAATACGCAGTATTTT

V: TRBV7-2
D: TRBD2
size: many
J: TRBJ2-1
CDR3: CASSIALGLAGGLVF
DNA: TGTGCCAGCAGCATAGCCCTTGGGCTAGCGGGAGGTCTGGTCTTC

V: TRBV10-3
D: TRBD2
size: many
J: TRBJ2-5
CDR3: CAISDLGGKKETQYF
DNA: TGTGCCATCAGTGATCTGGGGGGGAAAAAAGAGACCCAGTACTTC

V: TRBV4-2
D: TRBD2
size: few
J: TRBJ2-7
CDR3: CASSLNSLAGEGEQYF
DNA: TGTGCCAGCAGCTTGAACTCCTTAGCGGGAGAGGGAGAGCAGTACTTC

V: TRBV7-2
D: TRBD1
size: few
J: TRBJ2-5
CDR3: CASSLAPQGAQETQYF
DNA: TGTGCCAGCAGCTTAGCTCCACAGGGGGCACAAGAGACCCAGTACTTC

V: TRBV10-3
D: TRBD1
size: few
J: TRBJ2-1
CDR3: CASGQTLVNEQFF
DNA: TGTGCCTCGGGACAGACACTGGTAAATGAGCAGTTCTTC

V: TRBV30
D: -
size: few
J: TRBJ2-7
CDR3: CAWSQGAYEQYF
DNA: TGTGCCTGGAGTCAAGGGGCGTACGAGCAGTACTTC

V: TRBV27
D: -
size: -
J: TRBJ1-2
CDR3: CASSYDLYGGYTF
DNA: TGTGCCAGCAGTTATGACTTATATGGGGGCTACACCTTC

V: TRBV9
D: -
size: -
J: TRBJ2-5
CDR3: CASSVGVARQETQYF
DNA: TGTGCCAGCAGCGTAGGGGTAGCGCGGCAAGAGACCCAGTACTTC

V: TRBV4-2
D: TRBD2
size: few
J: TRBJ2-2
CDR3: CASSQAGLAGVTGELFF
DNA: TGTGCCAGCAGCCAAGCGGGACTAGCGGGGGTCACCGGGGAGCTGTTTTTT

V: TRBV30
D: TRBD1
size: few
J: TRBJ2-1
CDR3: CAWRPTTGTVYNEQFF
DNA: TGTGCCTGGAGACCAACTACCGGGACAGTTTACAATGAGCAGTTCTTC

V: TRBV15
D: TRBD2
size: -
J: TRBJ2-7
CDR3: CATSRGLAGGPSSYEQYF
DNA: TGTGCCACCAGCAGAGGTCTAGCGGGAGGTCCGAGCTCCTACGAGCAGTACTTC

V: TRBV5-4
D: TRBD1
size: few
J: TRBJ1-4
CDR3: CASSTTGRDEKLFF
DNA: TGTGCCAGCAGCACGACAGGGCGGGATGAAAAACTGTTTTTT

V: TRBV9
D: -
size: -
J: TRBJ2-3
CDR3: CASSVVERSDTQYF
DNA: TGTGCCAGCAGCGTAGTGGAGCGATCAGATACGCAGTATTTT

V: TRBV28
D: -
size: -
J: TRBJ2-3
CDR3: CASSFRRGRRTSTDTQYF
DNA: TGTGCCAGCAGTTTCCGGAGGGGACGCAGGACTAGCACAGATACGCAGTATTTT

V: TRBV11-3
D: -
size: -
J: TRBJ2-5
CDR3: CASSLGTAQETQYF
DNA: TGTGCCAGCAGCTTAGGAACAGCCCAAGAGACCCAGTACTTC

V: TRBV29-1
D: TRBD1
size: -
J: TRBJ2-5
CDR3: CSVAETGVYQETQYF
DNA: TGCAGCGTTGCGGAGACAGGGGTGTACCAAGAGACCCAGTACTTC

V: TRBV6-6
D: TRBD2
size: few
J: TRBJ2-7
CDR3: CASKALAATYEQYF
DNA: TGTGCCAGCAAGGCGCTAGCGGCGACCTACGAGCAGTACTTC

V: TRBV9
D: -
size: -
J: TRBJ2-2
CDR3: CASSSRFQAGELFF
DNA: TGTGCCAGCAGCTCCAGGTTCCAAGCCGGGGAGCTGTTTTTT

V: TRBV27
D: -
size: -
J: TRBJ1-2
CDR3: CASSFVGQGYGYTF
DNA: TGTGCCAGCAGTTTTGTGGGACAAGGGTATGGCTACACCTTC

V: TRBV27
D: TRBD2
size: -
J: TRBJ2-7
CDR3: CASSHGTSGRRYEQYF
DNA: TGTGCCAGCAGTCACGGGACTAGCGGGAGAAGGTACGAGCAGTACTTC

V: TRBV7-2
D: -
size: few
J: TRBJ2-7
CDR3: CASSPGRGVAAQQYF
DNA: TGTGCCAGCAGCCCAGGAAGGGGCGTAGCGGCCCAGCAGTACTTC

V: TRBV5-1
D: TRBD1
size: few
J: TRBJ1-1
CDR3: CASSPGTANPTEAFF
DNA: TGCGCCAGCAGCCCGGGGACAGCCAACCCCACTGAAGCTTTCTTT

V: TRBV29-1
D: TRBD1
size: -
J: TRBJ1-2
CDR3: CSGTGDSGSGGYTF
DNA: TGCAGCGGGACAGGGGATTCGGGGTCGGGTGGCTACACCTTC